The 30 T cell receptor beta chains below were found in one sample sequenced in a study of CD8+ T cells in alopecia areata. RNA extraction was followed by reverse transcription into cDNA, which acted as the sequencing template. Using immunoSEQ multiplex PCR, the repertoire was profiled, and TCRdb retains in-frame clones only, with some absent. The sample has about 200,000 clones; over 60% are singletons. Treatment described: oral pan-JAK inhibitor, 5-10 mg twice daily. The sequencing here drew on CD4+ T cells sorted from blood, taken at week 4, from a patient treated with tofacitinib. The source is a human donor with alopecia areata.

This clone was observed a handful of times. CDR3 residues: CSVGPGTDNTGELFF. The CDR3 bases are TGCAGCGTGGGGCCCGGGACAGACAACACCGGGGAGCTGTTTTTT. This sequence joins TRBV29-1 and TRBJ2-2; 7 bases are shared with TRBD1. Germline CDR1 reads SQVTM; CDR2 reads ANQGSEA. V dropped 6 bases and J dropped 2; count of bases not matched to a gene: 9. The CDR3 spans 15 residues.

The rearrangement joins TRBV30 to TRBJ2-3; perhaps TRBD2 as D (6 bases). CDR1 is GTSNPN and CDR2 is SVGIG in the germline V gene (reference sequence). Trimming took 0 bases from V and 3 from J, leaving 13 bases between them. There are 15 residues in the CDR3. CDR3 residues: CAWSVWRDGTDTQYF. The CDR3 DNA reads TGTGCCTGGAGTGTATGGCGGGATGGGACAGATACGCAGTATTTT.

The chain recombines TRBV30 with TRBJ2-7, with D perhaps TRBD1 or TRBD2 (5 bases each). This CDR3 has 18 residues. Deletions cut 2 bases from V and 0 bases from J, with 23 bases between. Germline CDR1 is GTSNPN and CDR2 is SVGIG (reference sequence). The CDR3: CAWSLGTSKGYNSYEQYF. CDR3 coding DNA: TGTGCCTGGAGTCTAGGGACGAGTAAAGGCTACAACTCCTACGAGCAGTACTTC.

This clone was detected only a few times. V usage is TRBV6-6 and J usage is TRBJ1-5; D ambiguous. The CDR3 is 13 amino acids. Germline V gene lookup returns CDR1 MNHNY and CDR2 SVGAGI (reference sequence). V was clipped by 6 bases and J by 3 bases, with 9 bases between them. CDR3 amino acids: CASSTVINQPQHF. In DNA, the CDR3 is TGTGCCAGCAGCACAGTTATCAATCAGCCCCAGCATTTT.

The gene calls are TRBV29-1 and TRBJ2-1, with TRBD2 matching 14 bases. The CDR3 is 15 residues long. Trimming took 6 bases from V and 8 from J; bases not matched to a gene: 9. CDR1 SQVTM and CDR2 ANQGSEA come from the germline V gene. Here the CDR3 DNA reads TGCAGCGTGCAGACTAGCGGGGGGGTAGTGTATGAGCAGTTCTTC. Residues: CSVQTSGGVVYEQFF.

In its sample, this clone was seen a few times. The genes are TRBV5-1 and TRBJ2-6; possible D gene TRBD2, 6 bases. Germline lookup yields CDR1 SGHRS and CDR2 YFSETQ. Trimming shortened V by 1 base and J by 2 bases, and 7 bases separated the two germline ends. The length of the CDR3 is 15 residues. Here the CDR3 reads CASSLWGAGANVLTF. As DNA, the CDR3 is TGCGCCAGCAGCTTGTGGGGGGCTGGGGCCAACGTCCTGACTTTC.

This sequence joins TRBV29-1 and TRBJ2-7; a possible D gene is TRBD1 (5 bases). Trimming cost V 4 bases and J 5 bases, with 18 bases left between them. CDR1 is SQVTM, CDR2 ANQGSEA, per germline. This CDR3 has 14 residues. The CDR3 here is CSVAWDQGGDEQYF. As DNA, the CDR3 is TGCAGCGTTGCATGGGATCAGGGTGGCGACGAGCAGTACTTC.

This chain joins TRBV2 and TRBJ2-7, with D hard to call. V was pared by 1 base and J by 3 bases, with 13 bases between. This CDR3 is built from 15 residues. Germline CDR1 reads SNHLY; CDR2 reads FYNNEI. CDR3 sequence reads: CASSEERPAIYEQYF. DNA for the CDR3: TGTGCCAGCAGTGAAGAAAGGCCAGCAATCTACGAGCAGTACTTC. Full variable domain (rest looked up from reference TRBV2 and TRBJ2-7): EPEVTQTPSHQVTQMGQEVILRCVPISNHLYFYWYRQILGQKVEFLVSFYNNEISEKSEIFDDQFSVERPDGSNFTLKIRSTKLEDSAMYFCASSEERPAIYEQYFGPGTRLTVT.

The sample holds a few counts of this clone. The rearrangement links TRBV7-2 to TRBJ2-5; TRBD2 agrees at 12 bases. V shed 4 bases and J 7 bases; nucleotides not matched to a gene: 13. CDR3 length: 17 residues. Germline V gene lookup returns CDR1 SGHTA and CDR2 FQGNSA. CDR3 residues: CASSSHLLAGGTRTQYF. The CDR3 DNA reads as TGTGCCAGCAGCTCACACCTCCTAGCGGGGGGGACTCGGACCCAGTACTTC.

This clone has a handful of counts. The J gene is TRBJ1-2, the V gene TRBV27, with D unresolved. The CDR3 is made up of 13 amino acids. V dropped 0 bases and J dropped 2 bases, with 4 bases sitting between them. Germline V lookup: CDR1 MNHEY, CDR2 SMNVEV (reference sequence). CDR3 region: CASSLSDNYGYTF. Written as DNA, the CDR3 is TGTGCCAGCAGTTTATCTGACAACTATGGCTACACCTTC.

This clone was seen once. This chain links TRBV6-5 with TRBJ2-3; D gene uncertain. The CDR3 runs to 13 residues. Trimming pared 7 bases from V and 0 bases from J, leaving 8 bases between. In germline, CDR1 is MNHEY, CDR2 SVGAGI. The CDR3 spells CASTNPSTDTQYF. CDR3 nucleotides: TGTGCCAGCACAAACCCGAGCACAGATACGCAGTATTTT.

This clone has only a few counts. The V and J genes are TRBV19 and TRBJ1-3; tentatively, D is TRBD1 (5 bases). Germline V gene sequence: CDR1 LNHDA, CDR2 SQIVND (reference sequence). Trimming cost V 9 bases and J 0 bases, with 12 bases left between them. CDR3 length: 14 residues. CDR3 DNA: TGTGCCAGCCGACAAGGGGACTCTGGAAACACCATATATTTT. Protein sequence: CASRQGDSGNTIYF.

This clone has only a few counts. J is TRBJ2-2 and V is TRBV30, with D possibly matching TRBD2 (5 bases). The V and J ends lost 0 bases and 6 bases respectively, with 11 bases between them. Per the germline V gene, CDR1 is GTSNPN and CDR2 is SVGIG (reference sequence). The CDR3 has 14 residues. The CDR3 loop is CAWSVFSAAGELFF. The CDR3 DNA is TGTGCCTGGAGTGTATTTTCAGCGGCCGGGGAGCTGTTTTTT.

The CDR3 region is CAWGTFTDTQYF. Written as DNA, the CDR3 is TGTGCCTGGGGGACCTTCACAGATACGCAGTATTTT. The gene calls are TRBV30 and TRBJ2-3; the D call may be TRBD1 or TRBD2 (5 bases each). V lost 5 bases and J lost 2, with 8 bases in between. Germline-derived CDR1 and CDR2 are GTSNPN and SVGIG (reference sequence). The CDR3 is 12 amino acids.

This chain uses TRBV5-4 with TRBJ2-3; 11 positions agree with TRBD2. V trimming: 1 base; J trimming: 5 bases; junction bases outside the gene matches: 6. The germline V gene encodes CDR1 SGHNT and CDR2 YYREEE (reference sequence). The CDR3 consists of 16 residues. The CDR3 region has the DNA TGTGCCAGCAGCTTGCTAGCGGGGGGCGGTGGAGATACGCAGTATTTT. This translates into CASSLLAGGGGDTQYF.

This clone was detected a few times. V is TRBV4-2 and J is TRBJ1-5; D call uncertain. CDR3 size: 13 residues. With 2 bases removed from V and 6 bases from J, the gap between germline ends came to 8 bases. Germline CDR1 is LGHNA and CDR2 is YNFKEQ. CDR3 bases: TGTGCCAGCAGCCAAACAGTCGGTCAGCCCCAGCATTTT. Translated: CASSQTVGQPQHF.

The V and J genes are TRBV10-3 and TRBJ1-6, with D unresolved. CDR1 ENHRY and CDR2 SYGVKD come from the germline V gene. The CDR3 extends over 13 amino acids. Trimming shortened V by 0 bases and J by 12 bases, and 9 bases separated the two germline ends. DNA of the CDR3: TGTGCCATCAGTGAGTCTACGGAAAGACCCCTCCACTTT. It yields the protein CAISESTERPLHF.

This rearrangement joins TRBV30 to TRBJ1-1; 9 nucleotides agree with TRBD1. The germline CDR1 and CDR2 sequences are GTSNPN and SVGIG (reference sequence). The CDR3 sequence is 12 residues long. J lost 8 bases, V lost 3 bases, and 4 bases had no gene match. The DNA of the CDR3 is TGTGCCTGGAGGCAGACAGGGGGAGAAGCTTTCTTT. Encoded protein: CAWRQTGGEAFF.

The chain uses TRBV30 and TRBJ1-6, with D possibly TRBD1 on 6 matching bases. This CDR3 contains 19 residues. The ends were cut back, 0 bases at V and 6 bases at J, with 24 bases in the middle. CDR1 is GTSNPN, CDR2 SVGIG, per germline (reference sequence). CDR3 DNA: TGTGCCTGGAGTGTAAATTCAGCTCAGGGGCGTTTCTCTAATTCACCCCTCCACTTT. The encoded protein is CAWSVNSAQGRFSNSPLHF.

The genes are TRBV7-8 and TRBJ2-6, with D perhaps matching TRBD2 (5 bases). Trimming shortened V by 3 bases and J by 0 bases, and 18 bases separated the two germline ends. The germline V gene encodes CDR1 SGHVS and CDR2 FQNEAQ. The CDR3 length is 19 residues. For the CDR3, the DNA is TGTGCCAGCAGCTTGACGGGAACAGTCCTAAGCTCTGGGGCCAACGTCCTGACTTTC. This translates into CASSLTGTVLSSGANVLTF. The variable domain in full, completed from reference TRBV7-8 and TRBJ2-6, reads GAGVSQSPRYKVAKRGQDVALRCDPISGHVSLFWYQQALGQGPEFLTYFQNEAQLDKSGLPSDRFFAERPEGSVSTLKIQRTQQEDSAVYLCASSLTGTVLSSGANVLTFGAGSRLTVL.

V gene TRBV4-2 combines with J gene TRBJ1-4; 9 bases are shared with TRBD1. After removal of 1 base from V and 12 bases from J, the junction contained 12 bases not matched to a gene. Germline V gives CDR1 LGHNA, CDR2 YNFKEQ. The CDR3 has 16 residues. The CDR3 nucleotides are TGTGCCAGCAGCCAAGCCGTGAAACAGGGGGCCGAGGAACTGTTTTTT. It codes for CASSQAVKQGAEELFF.

The CDR3 DNA reads as TGTGCCAGCAGACGAGGGGAGGGAATCTACGAGCAGTACTTC. Its protein product is CASRRGEGIYEQYF. V gene TRBV6-1 combines with J gene TRBJ2-7, with 7 positions matching TRBD2. J gave up 3 bases and V 6 bases, and 8 bases lay outside the gene matches. This CDR3 comprises 14 residues. Germline CDR1 and CDR2: MNHNS and SASEGT.

The chain recombines TRBV9 with TRBJ1-6; 9 positions agree with TRBD1. The CDR3 covers 14 residues. Germline V lookup: CDR1 SGDLS, CDR2 YYNGEE. Trimming removed 1 base from V and 10 bases from J; junction bases left unmatched: 3. The CDR3 nucleotides are TGTGCCAGCAGCGTAAGGGACAGGGAATCACCCCTCCACTTT. Its translation: CASSVRDRESPLHF. Full variable domain (remainder filled in from reference TRBV9 and TRBJ1-6): DSGVTQTPKHLITATGQRVTLRCSPRSGDLSVYWYQQSLDQGLQFLIQYYNGEERAKGNILERFSAQQFPDLHSELNLSSLELGDSALYFCASSVRDRESPLHFGNGTRLTVT.

The gene calls are TRBV30 and TRBJ2-2; possibly TRBD1 or TRBD2 for D (5 bases each). Germline V lookup: CDR1 GTSNPN, CDR2 SVGIG (reference sequence). This CDR3 contains 14 residues. The ends were cut back, 3 bases at V and 6 bases at J, with 14 bases in the middle. The CDR3 protein is CAWRGTSSSGELFF. CDR3 sequence (DNA): TGTGCCTGGAGAGGGACGTCGTCTTCCGGGGAGCTGTTTTTT.

The chain couples TRBV7-2 to TRBJ2-7, with TRBD2 matching 9 bases. This CDR3 is 16 amino acids long. J gave up 2 bases and V 0 bases, and 5 bases lay outside the gene matches. Germline CDR1 and CDR2: SGHTA and FQGNSA. CDR3 residues: CASSLAAGGETYEQYF. The DNA for the CDR3 is TGTGCCAGCAGCTTAGCGGCGGGGGGGGAGACCTACGAGCAGTACTTC.

The chain employs TRBV7-9 and TRBJ1-4; possibly TRBD1 for D (6 bases). V lost 5 bases and J 2 bases, leaving 9 bases between the germline ends. Germline values: CDR1 SEHNR, CDR2 FQNEAQ (reference sequence). The CDR3 has 14 amino acids. The CDR3 DNA reads as TGTGCCAGCAGCGCGGACAGCACTAATGAAAAACTGTTTTTT. Translation gives CASSADSTNEKLFF.

V and J are TRBV4-1 and TRBJ2-2; 9 nucleotides match TRBD2. V lost 3 bases and J lost 7; bases outside the gene matches: 3. This CDR3 has 14 residues. The germline V gene has CDR1 MGHRA and CDR2 YSYEKL. The CDR3 spells CASSHGGGVGELFF. DNA for the CDR3: TGCGCCAGCAGCCATGGCGGGGGGGTCGGGGAGCTGTTTTTT.

The rearrangement joins TRBV2 to TRBJ1-5; 9 nucleotides line up with TRBD1. This CDR3 comprises 15 residues. In germline, CDR1 is SNHLY, CDR2 FYNNEI. Trimming took 5 bases from V and 7 from J; bases not matched to a gene: 9. The CDR3 here is CASSRDRERGQPQHF. The CDR3 nucleotides are TGTGCCAGCAGTCGGGACAGGGAACGGGGCCAGCCCCAGCATTTT.

This chain connects TRBV27 to TRBJ2-1; 13 bases are shared with TRBD2. V was pared by 5 bases and J by 6 bases, with 7 bases of the junction left unmatched. Germline V gives CDR1 MNHEY, CDR2 SMNVEV (reference sequence). The CDR3 sequence is 16 residues long. The CDR3 loop is CASSTRLAGGLNEQFF. CDR3 coding DNA: TGTGCCAGCAGTACCCGACTAGCGGGGGGACTCAATGAGCAGTTCTTC.

This clone has a handful of counts. The rearrangement links TRBV15 to TRBJ2-3; D unclear. From germline, CDR1 is LNHNV and CDR2 YYDKDF (reference sequence). The CDR3 loop spans 17 amino acids. Trimming removed 2 bases at V and 2 bases at J, with 17 bases between. CDR3 in DNA: TGTGCCACCAGCAGATTGAAGGGCGACATTTTCACAGATACGCAGTATTTT. It codes for CATSRLKGDIFTDTQYF.